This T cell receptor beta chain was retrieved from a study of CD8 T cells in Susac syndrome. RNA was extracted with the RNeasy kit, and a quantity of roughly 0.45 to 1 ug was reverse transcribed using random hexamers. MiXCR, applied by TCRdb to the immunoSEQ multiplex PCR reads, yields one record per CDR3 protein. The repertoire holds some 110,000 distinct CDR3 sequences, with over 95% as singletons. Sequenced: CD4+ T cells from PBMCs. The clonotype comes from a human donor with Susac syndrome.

The CDR3 DNA reads as TGTGCCAGCAGAAGGGACAGCACAGATACGCAGTATTTT. The encoded protein is CASRRDSTDTQYF. The chain recombines TRBV7-9 with TRBJ2-3; D possibly matches TRBD1 or TRBD2 (5 bases each). Trimming pared 6 bases from V and 0 bases from J, leaving 7 bases between. The CDR3 totals 13 residues. CDR1 is SEHNR and CDR2 is FQNEAQ in the germline V gene (reference sequence).